These 13 T cell receptor beta chains came from one sample sequenced in a study of T cell clones after liver transplantation. TCRdb's copy holds only in-frame clones and misses some; the assay was immunoSEQ multiplex PCR. Of over 60,000 clones detected, 75% to 90% appear once; the ten largest clones hold over 0.45%. Sequences were derived from CD4+ T cells from blood, sampled before liver transplant. These receptor sequences come from a human donor who received a liver transplant.

The chain joins TRBV5-1 to TRBJ2-1, with D unresolved. The CDR3 has 13 residues. V shed 3 bases and J shed 9 bases, with 13 bases lying between them. The germline V gene has CDR1 SGHRS and CDR2 YFSETQ. Here the CDR3 DNA reads TGCGCCAGCAGCTCCAGCCACGTTGGTGAGCAGTTCTTC. This translates into CASSSSHVGEQFF.

The rearrangement links TRBV4-1 to TRBJ2-1, with D hard to call. The CDR3 loop spans 16 amino acids. CDR1 and CDR2 from the germline V gene are MGHRA and YSYEKL. V was trimmed by 1 base and J by 2 bases, leaving 12 bases between them. The CDR3 spells CASSQVRSFTYNEQFF. The CDR3 region has the DNA TGCGCCAGCAGCCAAGTACGTAGTTTCACCTACAATGAGCAGTTCTTC.

The V gene is TRBV6-7, the J gene TRBJ2-1; TRBD2 matches at 9 bases. TRBV6-7 falls under the ORF class, with uncertain function. The CDR3 has 18 amino acids. Trimming cost V 2 bases and J 0 bases; bases outside gene matches: 8. CDR3 bases: TGTGCCAGCAGTTACGGTCCTAGCGGGAAGGGCTCCTACAATGAGCAGTTCTTC. The encoded protein is CASSYGPSGKGSYNEQFF.

The V call is TRBV19, the J call TRBJ2-3; 7 bases match TRBD2. V lost 3 bases to trimming and J lost 3 bases; unmatched junction nucleotides: 6. This CDR3 is 15 amino acids long. CDR1 and CDR2 (germline): LNHDA, SQIVND (reference sequence). DNA for the CDR3: TGTGCCAGTAGTATCGGCGGGAGAGAGACAGATACGCAGTATTTT. Protein sequence: CASSIGGRETDTQYF.

V gene TRBV10-2 combines with J gene TRBJ2-3; the D gene is possibly TRBD1 (5 bases). The germline V and J ends were trimmed by 3 bases and 4 bases, with 11 bases remaining between them. Per germline, CDR1 WSHSY and CDR2 SAAADI. The CDR3 sequence is 14 residues long. The CDR3 DNA sequence: TGCGCCAGCAGTGATCCCAGGGATGCAGATACGCAGTATTTT. Amino acid sequence: CASSDPRDADTQYF.

The chain is built from TRBV30 and TRBJ2-1; 7 nucleotides match TRBD2. CDR3 length equals 15 residues. V shed 2 bases and J 7 bases; nucleotides not matched to a gene: 11. Germline loops: CDR1 GTSNPN, CDR2 SVGIG (reference sequence). The CDR3 DNA sequence: TGTGCCTGGAGTCTACTAGCGTTCGACGTTAATGAGCAGTTCTTC. It yields the protein CAWSLLAFDVNEQFF.

A few counts support this clone. The J gene is TRBJ1-1, the V gene TRBV28; D gene ambiguous. Per the germline V gene, CDR1 is MDHEN and CDR2 is SYDVKM. The CDR3 totals 13 residues. V dropped 6 bases and J dropped 0 bases, with 8 bases sitting between them. The DNA for the CDR3 is TGTGCCAGCAGAAGTACCCTGAACACTGAAGCTTTCTTT. Protein sequence: CASRSTLNTEAFF.

The chain recombines TRBV7-2 with TRBJ2-1; 7 positions agree with TRBD2. V dropped 4 bases and J dropped 3; count of bases not matched to a gene: 9. Per germline, CDR1 SGHTA and CDR2 FQGNSA. The CDR3 sequence is 16 residues long. CDR3 in amino acids: CASSSPGGGYYNEQFF. CDR3 sequence (DNA): TGTGCCAGCAGCTCCCCTGGGGGAGGGTACTACAATGAGCAGTTCTTC.

This chain connects TRBV7-9 to TRBJ1-1; no clear D gene. V gave up 0 bases and J gave up 5 bases, with 10 bases separating them. Germline assignment: CDR1 SEHNR and CDR2 FQNEAQ (reference sequence). The CDR3 length is 14 residues. CDR3 region: CASSLALWGTEAFF. The CDR3 DNA reads TGTGCCAGCAGCTTAGCGCTATGGGGAACTGAAGCTTTCTTT.

This clone was seen once. The rearrangement joins TRBV2 to TRBJ2-7, with D perhaps being TRBD1 or TRBD2 (5 bases each). Between the trimmed V and J ends, which lost 4 bases and 3 bases, there was a span of 13 bases. Germline V gene lookup returns CDR1 SNHLY and CDR2 FYNNEI. CDR3 length: 14 amino acids. The CDR3 DNA sequence: TGTGCCAGCAGTGCAGGGAGAAAAGGCTACGAGCAGTACTTC. Its translation is CASSAGRKGYEQYF.

The chain is built from TRBV19 and TRBJ1-1, with a weak D call TRBD1 (6 bases). CDR3 length: 15 amino acids. The germline CDR1 and CDR2 sequences are LNHDA and SQIVND (reference sequence). Deletions cut 10 bases from V and 1 base from J, with 19 bases between. This CDR3 reads CATRGRGWENTEAFF. CDR3 nucleotide sequence: TGTGCCACCCGAGGGAGGGGGTGGGAGAACACTGAAGCTTTCTTT.

This sequence joins TRBV10-3 and TRBJ2-1; TRBD2 aligns across 7 bases. The CDR3 is 14 amino acids. The trim removed 4 bases at V and 2 bases at J, leaving 2 bases unmatched. Germline assignment: CDR1 ENHRY and CDR2 SYGVKD. The CDR3 spells CAISGGTTYNEQFF. The CDR3 DNA is TGTGCCATCAGTGGTGGGACTACCTACAATGAGCAGTTCTTC.

The V gene is TRBV7-8, the J gene TRBJ1-5, with 7 nucleotides matching TRBD1. The germline gives CDR1 SGHVS, CDR2 FQNEAQ. This CDR3 spans 15 amino acids. The V gene end was trimmed by 5 bases and the J gene end by 4 bases; junction bases not matched to a gene: 8. The CDR3 bases are TGTGCCAGCAGCGGCGGGACAGTGATAAATCAGCCCCAGCATTTT. As protein: CASSGGTVINQPQHF.